This TCR beta chain stems from a study of T cell clusters in autoimmune cytopenias. About the research overall: A median of roughly 53,000 TRB reads per sample yielded a median roughly 2,000 distinct clonotypes. Study-wide findings and caveats: TRB repertoire shifts in secondary cytopenia and chronic lymphocytic leukemia mostly reflected lymphoma, not autoimmunity. Functional roles of the in silico T cell clusters still await experimental validation. Primary autoimmune cytopenia patients seemingly lacked the physiological T cell clusters found in healthy donors.

Per germline, CDR1 SQVTM and CDR2 ANQGSEA. The CDR3 contains 14 residues. Judged by frequency, this clonotype is large (0.1 to 1%). Its cognate antigen is unknown. TRB was amplified from about 250 ng of peripheral blood genomic DNA per sample. TRB rearrangements were amplified by touch-down multiplex PCR with mixed TRB-A/B primers. TCRdb reworked the multiplex PCR reads into one entry per CDR3 protein, no DNA. The ten top clones account for around 15%, within a sample of over 3,500 distinct CDR3 sequences. The sequenced material came from peripheral blood. The chain joins TRBV29-1 to TRBJ2-1; TCRdb reports TRBD1, a call that lacks DNA to check it against. This TCR was sampled from a human donor with an autoimmune cytopenia or autoimmune hepatitis (not recorded which). The CDR3 spells CSVGSAGRVDEQFF.